These 26 T cell receptor beta chains originate from one sample sequenced in a study of cytomegalovirus exposure and HLA in healthy donors. Primers: 60 Vbeta forward and 13 Jbeta reverse. Here immunoSEQ multiplex PCR was the method, and the copy in TCRdb shows in-frame clones only, minus some. Of 140,000 to 150,000 clones in the sample, around 75% are singletons; the top ten hold more than 6.5%. The sequencing sample was made of PBMCs. The receptors here all came from a man aged 25 to 45 in good health and CMV-seronegative.

The V gene is TRBV6-5, the J gene TRBJ2-5; D is ambiguous. The DNA end is a closer match to TRBJ2-7, so the J assignment may be wrong. The V gene's germline CDR1 is MNHEY and CDR2 SVGAGI. This CDR3 region has 15 residues. The CDR3 region has the DNA TGTGCCAGCAGTGCGACCCTCCTCGGGTCCTACGAGCAGTACTTC. As protein: CASSATLLGSYEQYF.

Concerning this clone: An end of the junction differs from the germline gene, which may be a read error. In DNA form, the CDR3 reads TGTGCCAGCAGCGGGGGCCGGACAGGCGGGAACAGTCAGTACTTC. Its translation is CASSGGRTGGNSQYF. The gene calls are TRBV5-4 and TRBJ2-4; tentative D call: TRBD1 (7 bases). CDR3 length: 15 residues. From germline, CDR1 is SGHNT and CDR2 YYREEE (reference sequence). Drawing the rest from reference TRBV5-4 and TRBJ2-4, the complete variable domain is ETGVTQSPTHLIKTRGQQVTLRCSSQSGHNTVSWYQQALGQGPQFIFQYYREEENGRGNFPPRFSGLQFPNYSSELNVNALELDDSALYLCASSGGRTGGNSQYFGAGTRLSVL.

The chain carries TRBV28 and TRBJ2-5, with 9 bases that match TRBD2. The J call could be wrong; TRBJ2-7 is a better fit for the DNA end. CDR3 length: 14 amino acids. Germline V gene data show CDR1 as MDHEN and CDR2 as SYDVKM. The CDR3 loop is CASSYRLADYEQYF. The CDR3 DNA reads as TGTGCCAGCAGTTACCGACTAGCGGATTACGAGCAGTACTTC.

This chain joins TRBV27 and TRBJ1-1, with 8 bases lining up with TRBD1. Germline V lookup: CDR1 MNHEY, CDR2 SMNVEV (reference sequence). CDR3 length equals 14 residues. The ends lost 5 bases at V and 4 bases at J; junction bases unmatched: 6. In DNA form, the CDR3 reads TGTGCCAGCAGTCTTCGACAGGGGTTCACTGAAGCTTTCTTT. It yields the protein CASSLRQGFTEAFF.

Note on this clone: Sequence at one end of the junction differs from germline and may be a read error. This sequence joins TRBV4-1 and TRBJ2-6; 9 bases fit TRBD1. Looked up from germline, CDR1 is MGHRA and CDR2 is YSYEKL. This CDR3 is 18 amino acids long. The CDR3 region is CASSHPTGGSSGANGLTF. Written as DNA, the CDR3 is TGCGCCAGCAGCCACCCGACAGGGGGGAGCTCTGGGGCCAACGGCCTGACTTTC.

This rearrangement joins TRBV4-2 to TRBJ1-6, with 8 nucleotides matching TRBD1. Looked up from germline, CDR1 is LGHNA and CDR2 is YNFKEQ. The CDR3 contains 16 residues. V dropped 0 bases and J dropped 10; count of bases not matched to a gene: 8. The CDR3 region is CASSQEPQQGESPLHF. The CDR3 bases are TGTGCCAGCAGCCAAGAACCCCAACAGGGGGAGTCACCCCTCCACTTT.

Only a few counts were recorded for this clone. The junction does not match germline at one end; this may be a read error. CDR3 nucleotide sequence: TGCGCCAGCAGCCAAGGACAGGTTCTAGCCAAAAACAGTCAGTACTTC. Amino acid sequence: CASSQGQVLAKNSQYF. The chain links TRBV4-1 to TRBJ2-4, with D perhaps TRBD1 (6 bases). Looked up from germline, CDR1 is MGHRA and CDR2 is YSYEKL. The CDR3 sequence is 16 residues long.

V usage is TRBV5-1 and J usage is TRBJ1-1, with a tentative D call TRBD1 (5 bases). Germline V gene lookup returns CDR1 SGHRS and CDR2 YFSETQ. The CDR3 runs 13 residues. V was trimmed by 3 bases and J by 7 bases, leaving 13 bases between them. The CDR3 region is CASSSGGGLEAFF. CDR3 bases: TGCGCCAGCAGCTCCGGGGGGGGTCTTGAAGCTTTCTTT.

This chain uses TRBV5-1 with TRBJ2-3; 7 bases match TRBD2. Germline trimming cut 0 bases from V and 4 bases from J; bases unmatched to any gene: 11. CDR3 length equals 17 residues. Germline V gene sequence: CDR1 SGHRS, CDR2 YFSETQ. The CDR3 region has the DNA TGCGCCAGCAGCTTGGCTGGGGTTATGCGGGGGTCAGATACGCAGTATTTT. Its translation: CASSLAGVMRGSDTQYF.

The chain combines TRBV4-1 with TRBJ2-2, with 8 bases fitting TRBD2. CDR3 length: 15 amino acids. The trim removed 0 bases at V and 4 bases at J, leaving 1 base unmatched. Germline V CDR1 and CDR2: MGHRA, YSYEKL. The CDR3 DNA follows: TGCGCCAGCAGCCAAGATCGGGGGGGCACCGGGGAGCTGTTTTTT. Amino acid sequence: CASSQDRGGTGELFF.

The V call is TRBV6-1, the J call TRBJ1-1; D gene uncertain. The germline V gene encodes CDR1 MNHNS and CDR2 SASEGT. This CDR3 has 12 residues. V was trimmed by 8 bases and J by 6 bases, leaving 13 bases between them. CDR3 sequence (DNA): TGTGCCAGCGGCGAACAGTTCTCTGAAGCTTTCTTT. Its translation: CASGEQFSEAFF.

J is TRBJ2-7 and V is TRBV27, with 7 bases identical to TRBD2. V gave up 2 bases and J gave up 4 bases; unmatched junction bases: 8. Per the germline V gene, CDR1 is MNHEY and CDR2 is SMNVEV (reference sequence). This CDR3 has 15 residues. The CDR3 sequence is CASSLRITAGYEQYF. The CDR3 DNA follows: TGTGCCAGCAGTTTACGAATTACAGCGGGGTACGAGCAGTACTTC.

This chain connects TRBV6-1 to TRBJ1-1; no firm D call. V was trimmed by 7 bases and J by 1 base, leaving 16 bases between them. Germline V lookup: CDR1 MNHNS, CDR2 SASEGT. The CDR3 length is 15 residues. The CDR3 sequence: CASTVRAEGNTEAFF. CDR3 in DNA: TGTGCCAGCACTGTGAGGGCGGAGGGGAACACTGAAGCTTTCTTT.

The chain is built from TRBV7-9 and TRBJ2-1; 8 bases align to TRBD2. V gave up 1 base and J gave up 7 bases; unmatched junction bases: 9. Germline V lookup: CDR1 SEHNR, CDR2 FQNEAQ (reference sequence). This CDR3 is 16 amino acids long. The CDR3, as DNA: TGTGCCAGCAGCTTAGGGGTTACTAGCGGCAGGAATGAGCAGTTCTTC. This sequence encodes CASSLGVTSGRNEQFF.

This clone was recorded a few times. Different DNA sequences within this sample yield the same CDR3. The chain combines TRBV28 with TRBJ2-3, with 10 nucleotides matching TRBD2. V was pared by 6 bases and J by 5 bases, with 14 bases of the junction left unmatched. The CDR3 loop spans 17 amino acids. Germline CDR1 and CDR2: MDHEN and SYDVKM. CDR3 coding DNA: TGTGCCAGCAGCCCCGGGAGGGCTAGCGGGAGTATAGATACGCAGTATTTT. This translates into CASSPGRASGSIDTQYF.

The chain carries TRBV6-1 and TRBJ2-7; D may be TRBD1 (6 bases). There are 14 residues in the CDR3. Germline CDR1 reads MNHNS; CDR2 reads SASEGT. V was trimmed by 7 bases and J by 1 base, leaving 14 bases between them. CDR3 DNA sequence: TGTGCCAGCAAGATGGTTACAGGGTCCTACGAGCAGTACTTC. As protein: CASKMVTGSYEQYF.

Worth noting for this clone: Other nucleotide sequences from this sample produce the same CDR3. The chain recombines TRBV5-1 with TRBJ2-1; D gene ambiguous. CDR1 SGHRS and CDR2 YFSETQ come from the germline V gene. This CDR3 is built from 12 residues. Trimming took off 1 base at V and 6 bases at J, with 5 bases between the two ends. In nucleotides, the CDR3 is TGCGCCAGCAGCTTGTCGCGCAATGAGCAGTTCTTC. It specifies CASSLSRNEQFF. Variable domain in full (rest from reference TRBV5-1 and TRBJ2-1): KAGVTQTPRYLIKTRGQQVTLSCSPISGHRSVSWYQQTPGQGLQFLFEYFSETQRNKGNFPGRFSGRQFSNSRSEMNVSTLELGDSALYLCASSLSRNEQFFGPGTRLTVL.

The sample holds one count of this clone. The same CDR3 is also encoded by other DNA sequences in this sample. The chain links TRBV28 to TRBJ1-5, with D uncertain. Trimming shortened V by 4 bases and J by 6 bases, and 7 bases separated the two germline ends. This CDR3 has 12 amino acids. Germline V CDR1 and CDR2: MDHEN, SYDVKM. The CDR3 region has the DNA TGTGCCAGCAGTTCTCCGGGTCAGCCCCAGCATTTT. This encodes CASSSPGQPQHF.

The V call is TRBV10-2, the J call TRBJ2-7, with D perhaps matching TRBD1 (6 bases). This CDR3 region has 13 residues. Germline V gives CDR1 WSHSY, CDR2 SAAADI. V was shortened by 6 bases and J by 5 bases, with 14 bases between the two germline ends. For the CDR3, the DNA is TGCGCCAGCAGAGCAGGGGTTCTGAACGAGCAGTACTTC. Translation: CASRAGVLNEQYF.

The chain uses TRBV7-3 and TRBJ2-2; TRBD1 might be the D (5 bases). This CDR3 is 15 amino acids long. From germline, CDR1 is SGHTA and CDR2 FQGTGA. V shed 0 bases and J shed 0 bases, with 5 bases lying between them. In DNA, the CDR3 is TGTGCCAGCAGCTTAACAGGGGCGAACACCGGGGAGCTGTTTTTT. This codes for CASSLTGANTGELFF.

The CDR3 region has the DNA TGTGCCAGCAGCCAAGATGCTAGCGGGAGGGCCGGCAATGAGCAGTTCTTC. Its protein is CASSQDASGRAGNEQFF. The genes are TRBV4-2 and TRBJ2-1; 12 bases fit TRBD2. The V gene's germline CDR1 is LGHNA and CDR2 YNFKEQ. The junction had 6 bases not matched to a gene; V was cut back by 0 bases and J by 6 bases. The CDR3 consists of 17 residues.

V is TRBV6-6 and J is TRBJ2-2; D not certain. Germline values: CDR1 MNHNY, CDR2 SVGAGI (reference sequence). CDR3 length equals 13 residues. Trimming stripped 6 bases from V and 4 bases from J, with 9 bases between. The CDR3 nucleotides read TGTGCCAGCAGCTCAATAGCCACCGGGGAGCTGTTTTTT. Its protein product is CASSSIATGELFF.

The chain is built from TRBV7-2 and TRBJ1-1; D is possibly TRBD1 (6 bases). Germline values: CDR1 SGHTA, CDR2 FQGNSA. The CDR3 sequence is 14 residues long. Between the trimmed V and J ends, which lost 5 bases and 0 bases, there was a span of 10 bases. This chain's CDR3 is CASSGDIMNTEAFF. CDR3 bases: TGTGCCAGCAGCGGGGACATTATGAACACTGAAGCTTTCTTT.

The chain couples TRBV28 to TRBJ2-7; 8 positions agree with TRBD1. The germline CDR1 and CDR2 sequences are MDHEN and SYDVKM. V gave up 2 bases and J gave up 2 bases; unmatched junction bases: 5. The CDR3 sequence is 15 residues long. The CDR3: CASSLGWTGTYEQYF. The CDR3 DNA reads as TGTGCCAGCAGTTTAGGTTGGACAGGGACCTACGAGCAGTACTTC.

This chain connects TRBV27 to TRBJ2-7; TRBD1 is a possible D gene (5 bases). CDR3 length equals 14 residues. Trimming took off 0 bases at V and 4 bases at J, with 10 bases between the two ends. Looked up from germline, CDR1 is MNHEY and CDR2 is SMNVEV (reference sequence). The CDR3 is CASSLSTGSYEQYF. The CDR3 nucleotides are TGTGCCAGCAGTTTATCCACAGGAAGTTACGAGCAGTACTTC.

J is TRBJ2-5 and V is TRBV5-1; D not certain. From germline, CDR1 is SGHRS and CDR2 YFSETQ. This CDR3 has 15 amino acids. Between the trimmed V and J ends, which lost 0 bases and 2 bases, there was a span of 11 bases. CDR3 region: CASSLGGPQQETQYF. As DNA, the CDR3 is TGCGCCAGCAGCTTGGGTGGGCCCCAGCAAGAGACCCAGTACTTC.